A selection of T cell receptor beta chains follows, all from one sample in a study of identifying expanded T cells in peripheral blood. Here immunoSEQ multiplex PCR was the method, and the copy in TCRdb shows in-frame clones only, minus some. The data contain 50,000 to 60,000 clones, roughly 82% of them singletons. The specimen was blood. Every receptor here comes from a person between 18 and 75 years old in good health. The CDR3 runs from the conserved cysteine through the conserved F or W. The D gene is left open where the match is weak.

j_call d_call v_call cdr3_aa
TRBJ2-6 . TRBV25-1 CASRESGANVLTF
TRBJ2-1 . TRBV7-8 CASSLSPGLQNEQFF
TRBJ2-5 TRBD2 TRBV10-3 CAIGSGGTQETQYF
TRBJ2-1 TRBD1 TRBV6-6 CASRDRGQTRHNEQFF
TRBJ2-1 . TRBV10-3 CAISESTGRGEQFF
TRBJ2-3 . TRBV7-7 CASSLGAGRTDTQYF
TRBJ1-1 TRBD1 TRBV5-4 CASTRDRVGNTEAFF
TRBJ1-4 TRBD1 TRBV2 CASNPTGWEEKLFF
TRBJ2-2 . TRBV6-5 CASSYGGVNTGELFF
TRBJ1-2 TRBD1 TRBV13 CASSLSPGGEYGYTF
TRBJ2-7 . TRBV11-3 CASGFTAYEQYF
TRBJ2-5 TRBD2 TRBV7-3 CASSLLAGGPRETQYF
TRBJ1-1 . TRBV13 CASSLGARVSEAFF
TRBJ2-1 . TRBV7-2 CASSLALVAREQFF
TRBJ2-1 . TRBV2 CASSEPGLPSDEQFF
TRBJ1-1 TRBD1 TRBV7-2 CASSFKLSGTGLSEAFF
TRBJ2-1 . TRBV29-1 CSAAQGSGEQFF
TRBJ1-1 . TRBV9 CASSVDSDTEAFF
TRBJ2-3 TRBD2 TRBV5-1 CASSLAPGGGTDTQYF
TRBJ2-3 . TRBV29-1 CSVEESTDTQYF
TRBJ1-4 . TRBV2 CASSEAGPVGKLFF
TRBJ1-1 TRBD1 TRBV7-2 CASSARIGSGGPRFQAFF
TRBJ1-3 . TRBV4-1 CASSQDWTSGNTIYF
TRBJ2-2 . TRBV5-4 CASSLASRTGELFF
TRBJ1-2 . TRBV29-1 CSVGEVYGYTF
TRBJ2-7 TRBD2 TRBV6-5 CASSSPGTSNEQYF
TRBJ2-2 TRBD2 TRBV6-1 CASSELAGGPGELFF
TRBJ2-5 . TRBV6-5 CASSQRIKETQYF
TRBJ1-1 TRBD1 TRBV7-6 CASSLFRGPNTEAFF
TRBJ2-2 . TRBV19 CASSIETYNTGELFF
TRBJ2-5 TRBD2 TRBV10-3 CATRPGLAGGETQYF
TRBJ2-2 . TRBV25-1 CASSWGDAGELFF
TRBJ2-3 . TRBV7-9 CASSLIMGDPSTDTQYF
TRBJ2-1 TRBD2 TRBV5-1 CASSRIPGLAGVLVF
TRBJ1-4 TRBD1 TRBV6-5 CASSYQQGAGEKLFF
TRBJ1-1 . TRBV6-4 CASSDSSRSGWTEAFF
TRBJ2-1 . TRBV19 CASSPPSSVLSPHGSYNEQFF
TRBJ2-2 . TRBV27 CASSRGTVNTGELFF
TRBJ1-1 TRBD1 TRBV28 CASRRDRGPFREAFF
TRBJ2-1 TRBD2 TRBV11-3 CASSATGLPVPYNEQFF
TRBJ2-5 TRBD2 TRBV25-1 CASASPGGETQYF
TRBJ1-1 TRBD1 TRBV5-6 CASRTTGTGEEAFF
TRBJ2-7 . TRBV11-2 CASSISGEQYF
TRBJ2-1 . TRBV7-6 CASSYQDVSEQFF
TRBJ1-2 . TRBV27 CASRRAGGYGYTF
TRBJ2-2 . TRBV18 CASSPGQGRTGELFF
TRBJ1-1 TRBD1 TRBV7-6 CASSSGQYTEAFF
TRBJ2-5 TRBD2 TRBV29-1 CSVDSGALQETQYF
TRBJ2-1 . TRBV21-1 CASSNFEQFF
. TRBD1 TRBV7-8 CASSRRDRGPEQYF
TRBJ2-5 TRBD1 TRBV5-1 CASSLGDRAETQYF
TRBJ1-1 . TRBV19 CASSIFTGFDTEAFF
TRBJ2-1 TRBD2 TRBV18 CASSVVLAGLSSYNEQFF
TRBJ2-7 TRBD1 TRBV7-9 CASSPPGRTGGDEQYF
TRBJ2-5 . TRBV11-3 CASSLGRGPKTQYF
TRBJ2-2 . TRBV4-1 CASSQDPRLTGELFF